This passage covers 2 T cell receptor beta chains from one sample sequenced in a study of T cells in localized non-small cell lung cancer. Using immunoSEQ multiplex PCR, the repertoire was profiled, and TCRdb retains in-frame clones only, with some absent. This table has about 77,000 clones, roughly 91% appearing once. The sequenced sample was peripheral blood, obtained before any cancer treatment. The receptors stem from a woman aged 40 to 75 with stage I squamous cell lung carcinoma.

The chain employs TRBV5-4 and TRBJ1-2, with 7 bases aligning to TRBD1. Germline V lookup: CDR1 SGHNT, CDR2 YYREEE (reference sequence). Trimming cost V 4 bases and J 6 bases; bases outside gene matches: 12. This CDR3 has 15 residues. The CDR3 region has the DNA TGTGCCAGCAGCAGAGGAGGGACAGCCGAAAATGGCTACACCTTC. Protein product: CASSRGGTAENGYTF.

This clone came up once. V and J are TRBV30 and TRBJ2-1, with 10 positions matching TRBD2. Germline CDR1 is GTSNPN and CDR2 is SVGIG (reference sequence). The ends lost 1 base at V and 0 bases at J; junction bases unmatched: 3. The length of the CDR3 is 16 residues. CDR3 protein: CAWSGSGGSSYNEQFF. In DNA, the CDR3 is TGTGCCTGGAGTGGTAGCGGGGGGAGCTCCTACAATGAGCAGTTCTTC. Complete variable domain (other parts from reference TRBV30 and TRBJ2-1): SQTIHQWPATLVQPVGSPLSLECTVEGTSNPNLYWYRQAAGRGLQLLFYSVGIGQISSEVPQNLSASRPQDRQFILSSKKLLLSDSGFYLCAWSGSGGSSYNEQFFGPGTRLTVL.